This is a list of T cell receptor beta chains from one sample in a study of T cell responses to AZD1222 COVID-19 vaccine. Assay used: immunoSEQ multiplex PCR; TCRdb lists only in-frame clones, some missing. Among about 120,000 clones listed, 88% were seen once. Source: peripheral blood, taken on day 0 of AZD1222 vaccination. The receptors were sampled from an adult in good health. The CDR3 runs from the conserved cysteine through the conserved F or W. Not all rows give a size; the values are once, few, many and, for expanded clones, a class.

v_gene	abundance	CDR3aa
TRBV7-8	NA	CASSPRTGVAHSPLHF
TRBV7-9	NA	CASSLGESLLEETQYF
TRBV5-4	NA	CASSLWAKNIQYF
TRBV11-3	NA	CAISTGAHSGANVLTF
TRBV7-9	NA	CASSSYDGVEKLFF
TRBV28	NA	CASSLGSVAKNIQYF
TRBV2	NA	CASMLDPYNEQFF
TRBV5-1	NA	CASSPTGDLETQYF
TRBV3-1/TRBV3-2	NA	CASSQRGGSGELFF
TRBV9	NA	CASSVGGRRDEKLFF
TRBV5-1	NA	CASSWTGTGVTEAFF
TRBV2	NA	CASSEAQGNNSPLHF
TRBV14	NA	CASSQDGGVVGVQFF
TRBV18	NA	CASSPRWGDQPQHF
TRBV5-6	NA	CASSLDPGRDEQYF
TRBV5-1	NA	CASSRTGDYETQYF
TRBV18	once	CASSQGQGRSGANVLTF
TRBV29-1	NA	CSVAESHTGELFF
TRBV12-2	NA	CASRLGRREQYF
TRBV5-1	NA	CASSFQGSGELFF
TRBV9	NA	CASSVAAGQGRHEQYF
TRBV5-1	NA	CASSLGPQAHTDTQYF
TRBV5-1	once	CASSQLTGAYNEQFF
TRBV19	NA	CASSALSSGNTIYF